This T cell receptor beta chain came from a study of cytomegalovirus exposure and HLA in healthy donors. Comments on this clone: Its cognate antigen is unknown.

Overall study results and limits: Fewer N-insertions (relative to the 666-donor mean) were reportedly seen in an Asian-associated ancestry cluster in a later analysis.

Amplification used 60 Vbeta primers and 13 Jbeta primers. Measured with immunoSEQ multiplex PCR; TCRdb has only the in-frame clones, and not every one. The table records roughly 78,000 clones, less than 75% of them present only once. The origin of this receptor is a young man in good health and CMV-seropositive. The sample comprised PBMCs.

CDR3 coding DNA: TGTGCCTGGAGTCTAAGCGTTTACGAGCAGTACTTC. Protein sequence: CAWSLSVYEQYF. This sequence joins TRBV30 and TRBJ2-7; no clear D gene. Trimming removed 2 bases from V and 4 bases from J, with 9 bases in between. The CDR3 contains 12 residues. Germline V gene data show CDR1 as GTSNPN and CDR2 as SVGIG (reference sequence).